This T cell receptor beta chain was observed in a study of cytomegalovirus exposure and HLA in healthy donors. General study findings and limits: Analyzed later, association rates of TCRs varied across HLA loci, with DRB1 most and HLA-C fewest. Most CMV-associated TCR beta chains were later found to appear HLA-restricted.

A remark on this clone: Its antigen is still unknown.

It was with 60 Vbeta and 13 Jbeta primers that the PCR ran. Repertoires were generated with immunoSEQ multiplex PCR, while TCRdb's copy carries only in-frame clones and drops some. The table lists about 60,000 clones, approximately 70% of them singletons. This receptor was taken from a woman aged 60-75 years in good health and CMV-seropositive. Sequencing input: PBMCs.

The CDR3 coding sequence is TGTGCCAGCGACCGCGCGGCATTGAATTCCTACGAGCAGTACTTC. This gives the protein CASDRAALNSYEQYF. The chain carries TRBV5-8 and TRBJ2-7; unclear D gene. V lost 7 bases and J 1 base, leaving 18 bases between the germline ends. The CDR3 loop spans 15 amino acids. Germline CDR1 is SGHTS and CDR2 is YDEGEE.